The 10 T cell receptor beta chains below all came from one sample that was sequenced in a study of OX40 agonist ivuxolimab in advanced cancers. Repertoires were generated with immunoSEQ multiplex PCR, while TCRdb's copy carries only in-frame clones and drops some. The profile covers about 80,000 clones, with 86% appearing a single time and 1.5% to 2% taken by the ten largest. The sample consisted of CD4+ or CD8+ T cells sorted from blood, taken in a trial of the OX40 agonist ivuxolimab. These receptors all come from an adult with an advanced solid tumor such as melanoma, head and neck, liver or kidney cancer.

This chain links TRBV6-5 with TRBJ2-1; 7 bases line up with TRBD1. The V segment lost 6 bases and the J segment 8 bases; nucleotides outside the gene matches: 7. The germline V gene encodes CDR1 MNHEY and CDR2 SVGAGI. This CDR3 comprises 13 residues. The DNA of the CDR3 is TGTGCCAGCAGACCCACAGGGGTCGATGAGCAGTTCTTC. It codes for CASRPTGVDEQFF.

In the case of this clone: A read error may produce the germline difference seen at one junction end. CDR3 DNA: TGTGCCAGCAGCTTAAGGTCGAGCAGGAATCAGCCCCAGCATTTT. Encoded protein: CASSLRSSRNQPQHF. This chain connects TRBV5-3 to TRBJ1-5; no clear D. TRBV5-3 is an ORF; its function is uncertain. The CDR3 totals 15 residues.

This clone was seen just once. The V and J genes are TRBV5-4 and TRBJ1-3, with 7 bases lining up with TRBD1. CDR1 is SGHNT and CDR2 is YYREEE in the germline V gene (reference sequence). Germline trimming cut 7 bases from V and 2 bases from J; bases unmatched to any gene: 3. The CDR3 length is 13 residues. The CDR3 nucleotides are TGTGCCAGCGGCGGACAGGCTGGAAACACCATATATTTT. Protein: CASGGQAGNTIYF.

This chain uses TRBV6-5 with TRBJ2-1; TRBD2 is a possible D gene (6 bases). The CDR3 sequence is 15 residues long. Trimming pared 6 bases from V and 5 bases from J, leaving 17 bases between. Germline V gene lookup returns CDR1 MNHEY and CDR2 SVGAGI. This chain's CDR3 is CASRIGWGVHNEQFF. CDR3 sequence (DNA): TGTGCCAGCAGAATTGGGTGGGGGGTCCACAATGAGCAGTTCTTC.

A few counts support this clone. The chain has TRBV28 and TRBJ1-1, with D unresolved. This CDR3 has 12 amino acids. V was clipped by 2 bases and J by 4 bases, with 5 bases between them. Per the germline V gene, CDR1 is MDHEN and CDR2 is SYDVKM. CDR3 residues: CASSLLGTEAFF. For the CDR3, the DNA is TGTGCCAGCAGTTTACTGGGCACTGAAGCTTTCTTT.

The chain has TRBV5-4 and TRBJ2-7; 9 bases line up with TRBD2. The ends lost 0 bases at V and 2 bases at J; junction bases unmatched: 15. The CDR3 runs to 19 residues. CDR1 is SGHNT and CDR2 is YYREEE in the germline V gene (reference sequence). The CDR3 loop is CASSLGGTADLAGTYEQYF. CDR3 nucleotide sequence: TGTGCCAGCAGCTTGGGTGGGACAGCAGATCTAGCGGGGACCTACGAGCAGTACTTC. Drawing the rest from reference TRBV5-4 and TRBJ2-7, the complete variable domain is ETGVTQSPTHLIKTRGQQVTLRCSSQSGHNTVSWYQQALGQGPQFIFQYYREEENGRGNFPPRFSGLQFPNYSSELNVNALELDDSALYLCASSLGGTADLAGTYEQYFGPGTRLTVT.

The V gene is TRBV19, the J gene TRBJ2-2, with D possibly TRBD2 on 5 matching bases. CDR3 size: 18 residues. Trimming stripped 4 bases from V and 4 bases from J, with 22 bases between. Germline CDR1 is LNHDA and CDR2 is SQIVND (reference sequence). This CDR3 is CASSTRGPGDSATGELFF. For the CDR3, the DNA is TGTGCCAGTAGTACTCGAGGACCCGGGGATAGCGCCACCGGGGAGCTGTTTTTT.

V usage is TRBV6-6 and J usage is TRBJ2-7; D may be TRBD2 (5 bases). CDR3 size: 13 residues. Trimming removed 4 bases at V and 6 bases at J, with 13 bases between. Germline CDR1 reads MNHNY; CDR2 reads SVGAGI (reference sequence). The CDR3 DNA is TGTGCCAGCAGTTTTATCCTGGGGAGCGAGCAGTACTTC. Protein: CASSFILGSEQYF.

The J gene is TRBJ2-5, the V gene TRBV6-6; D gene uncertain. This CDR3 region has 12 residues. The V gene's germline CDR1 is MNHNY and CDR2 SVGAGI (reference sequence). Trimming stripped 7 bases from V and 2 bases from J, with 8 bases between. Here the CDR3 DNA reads TGTGCCAGCAAACGTGGTCAAGAGACCCAGTACTTC. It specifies CASKRGQETQYF.

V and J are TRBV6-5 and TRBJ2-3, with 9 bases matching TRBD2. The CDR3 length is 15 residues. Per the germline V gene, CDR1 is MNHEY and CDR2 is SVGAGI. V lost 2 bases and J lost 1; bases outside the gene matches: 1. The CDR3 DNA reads TGTGCCAGCAGTTACGCGGGGGGGGGCACAGATACGCAGTATTTT. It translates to CASSYAGGGTDTQYF.